This T cell receptor (beta chain) was identified in a study of T cell repertoires in cytomegalovirus infection. About the study: Shared public TCR beta signatures pointed to both CMV infection and a matching HLA type. Overall study results and limits: In two of eight donors, the top clonotype was HLA-C-restricted CMV-specific. Individuals carrying CMV plus the relevant HLA were identified by cumulative frequency of public TCR beta families.

The germline gives CDR1 SEHNR, CDR2 FQNEAQ (reference sequence). The CDR3 is 15 residues long. V shed 5 bases, J shed 0 bases, and the junction held 5 bases outside the gene matches. This clonotype has just a few counts. Its antigen remains unidentified. In TCRdb, the reads were re-called with MiXCR into one record per CDR3 protein. The table records some 170,000 distinct CDR3 sequences, 15% to 20% of them present only once. Sequenced: CD8+ T cells from PBMCs. The receptor's source is a human donor in good health (CMV status not recorded). Some clones in this sample may be carry-over from other donors' samples. The chain uses TRBV7-9 and TRBJ2-7; 9 bases map to TRBD1. The CDR3 here is CASSPGQGSSYEQYF. The CDR3 nucleotides read TGTGCCAGCAGCCCCGGACAGGGGAGCTCCTACGAGCAGTACTTC. The whole variable domain, filled in from reference TRBV7-9 and TRBJ2-7, reads DTGVSQNPRHKITKRGQNVTFRCDPISEHNRLYWYRQTLGQGPEFLTYFQNEAQLEKSRLLSDRFSAERPKGSFSTLEIQRTEQGDSAMYLCASSPGQGSSYEQYFGPGTRLTVT.